This TCR beta chain was recovered during a study of regulatory T cells in long-lasting Graves disease. The overall study: To qualify as persistent, Graves' disease required over 5 years of antithyroid drugs with positive TSH receptor antibodies.

This clonotype was picked up a small number of times. Its antigen is unknown. Study observations and caveats: Repertoires from persistent disease leaned toward TRBV28, TRBJ1-2 and TRBJ2-5. New patients shared approximately 1,000 public clonotypes, and persistent patients shared more, with about 2,700.

Arm-PCR of CDR3 regions and iRepertoire HTBI primers were used to build TCR beta libraries. One entry per CDR3 protein results from TCRdb running MiXCR on the multiplex PCR reads. The data show a few hundred thousand distinct CDR3 sequences, with 20% to 25% seen just once and 7.1% held by the top ten. Time point here: persistent/refractory GD, antithyroid drugs over 5 years with positive TRAb. Extracted RNA from PBMCs served as the source of the TCR library. This CDR3 has 14 residues. CDR1 ENHRY and CDR2 SYGVKD come from the germline V gene. Trimming removed 9 bases from V and 5 bases from J, with 19 bases in between.

The sequence came from a female donor with Graves disease. J is TRBJ2-5 and V is TRBV10-3; D is perhaps TRBD1 (6 bases). This sample comprised peripheral blood mononuclear cells (PBMCs), obtained when the disease was refractory, from a patient treated with antithyroid drugs. The CDR3 sequence: CAIGASSRGETQYF. CDR3 coding DNA: TGTGCCATTGGGGCTAGCAGCAGGGGTGAGACCCAGTACTTC.